This section outlines one TCR beta chain sequence together with its context. The antigen is undetermined. This specimen belongs to a study of T cells in localized non-small cell lung cancer. V shed 4 bases and J 1 base; nucleotides not matched to a gene: 5. CDR1 is SGHRS, CDR2 YFSETQ, per germline. The CDR3 is 15 amino acids. Sequencing was performed with immunoSEQ multiplex PCR; in TCRdb, only in-frame clones are kept and a portion is missing. The sample yields 25,000 to 35,000 clones, approximately 83% seen once. Findings and limits, study-wide: Appearance in adjacent lung was seen for a median around 60 of the top 100 tumor clones. Heterogeneity within the tumor remains possible, as just one region underwent sequencing. Longer overall survival accompanied higher blood T cell density. Uninvolved adjacent lung showed the highest T cell clonality, exceeding tumor.

The specimen was peripheral blood mononuclear cells, collected before any cancer treatment. The sequence was obtained from a man between 40 and 70 years old with stage III lung adenocarcinoma. J is TRBJ2-3 and V is TRBV5-1; TRBD2 agrees at 8 bases. CDR3 coding DNA: TGCGCCAGCAGCAGCGGGAGCGGGGGCACAGATACGCAGTATTTT. This codes for CASSSGSGGTDTQYF.